This T cell receptor beta chain was retrieved from a study of CD4+ T cells in melanoma. Assay used: immunoSEQ multiplex PCR; TCRdb lists only in-frame clones, some missing. The sample gives about 10,000 clones, around 84% of which show up once; around a fifth is in the top ten. About this clone itself: Its antigen is currently unknown.

The CDR3 is 12 amino acids. The germline V gene has CDR1 LGHNA and CDR2 YNFKEQ. The V end was cut by 0 bases, the J end by 3 bases, with 2 bases between. Findings and limits, study-wide: CD8+ T cell, macrophage and B cell function reportedly correlated with neoantigen-specific CD4+ T cells. Neoantigen-specific CD4+ T cells in melanoma reportedly had diverse differentiation states.

The specimen was cells from a culture (not recorded whether cultured in vitro). The chain combines TRBV4-2 with TRBJ1-2; D not resolved. The source is a human donor with melanoma. The CDR3 loop reads CASSQEYYGYTF. The CDR3 DNA is TGTGCCAGCAGCCAAGAATACTATGGCTACACCTTC.